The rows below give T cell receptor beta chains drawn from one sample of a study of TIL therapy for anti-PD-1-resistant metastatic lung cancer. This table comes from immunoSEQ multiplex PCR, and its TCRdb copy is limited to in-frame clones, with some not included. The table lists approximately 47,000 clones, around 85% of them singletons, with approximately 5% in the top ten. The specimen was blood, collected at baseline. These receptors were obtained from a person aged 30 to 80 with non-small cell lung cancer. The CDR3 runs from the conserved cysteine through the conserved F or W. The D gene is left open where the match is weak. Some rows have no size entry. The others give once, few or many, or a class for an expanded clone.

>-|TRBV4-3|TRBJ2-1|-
TGCGCCAGCTCACGGGGCGGCCAGGTTGAGCCCTACAATGAGCAGTTCTTC
CASSRGGQVEPYNEQFF
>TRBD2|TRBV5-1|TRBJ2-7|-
TGCGCCAGCAGCCCGGGGACTAGCGGGAGGTTATACGAGCAGTACTTC
CASSPGTSGRLYEQYF
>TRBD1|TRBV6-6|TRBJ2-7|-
TGTGCCAGCAGTGTAGCTGGGGACAGGGGCTACGAGCAGTACTTC
CASSVAGDRGYEQYF
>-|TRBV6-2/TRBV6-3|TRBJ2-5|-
TGTGCCAGCAGTTCAGGAGGCAGGGCAGAGACCCAGTACTTC
CASSSGGRAETQYF
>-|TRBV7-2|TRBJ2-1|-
TGTGCCAGCAGCTTTAGCTTCAATGAGCAGTTCTTC
CASSFSFNEQFF
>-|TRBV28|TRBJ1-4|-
TGTGCCAGCAGACCCACCGGCCTGGACGTAGTGTTTTTT
CASRPTGLDVVFF
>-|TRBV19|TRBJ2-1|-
TGTGCCAGTTCAGGGGGGAATGAGCAGTTCTTC
CASSGGNEQFF
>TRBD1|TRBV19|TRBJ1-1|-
TGTGCCAGTACCGACAGGGGTGGTACTGAAGCTTTCTTT
CASTDRGGTEAFF
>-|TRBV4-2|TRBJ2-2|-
TGTGCCAGCAGCCAAGATTCGGCCGGGGAGCTGTTTTTT
CASSQDSAGELFF
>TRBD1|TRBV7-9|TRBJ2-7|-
TGTGCCAGCAGCTTAGTGGACAGGGGCACCTACGAGCAGTACTTC
CASSLVDRGTYEQYF
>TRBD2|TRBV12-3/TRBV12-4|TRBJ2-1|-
TGTGCCAGCATGGCTAGCGGTTACAATGAGCAGTTCTTC
CASMASGYNEQFF
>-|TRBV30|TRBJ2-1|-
TGTGCCTGGGATTGGGGGGAGACCTACAATGAGCAGTTCTTC
CAWDWGETYNEQFF
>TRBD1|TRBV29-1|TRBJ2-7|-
TGCAGCGTTGCTACAGGGGGGACCTCCTACGAGCAGTACTTC
CSVATGGTSYEQYF
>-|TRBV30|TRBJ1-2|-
TGTGCCTGGAGGCCTAACCCGTCTAACTATGGCTACACCTTC
CAWRPNPSNYGYTF
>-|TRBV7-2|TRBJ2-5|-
TGTGCCAGCAGCTTGCAGCGGAACCAAGAGACCCAGTACTTC
CASSLQRNQETQYF
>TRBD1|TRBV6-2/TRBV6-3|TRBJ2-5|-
TGTGCCAGCAGTTACTGGGGGACAGGGAAGATCGAGACCCAGTACTTC
CASSYWGTGKIETQYF
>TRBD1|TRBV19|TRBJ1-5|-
TGTGCCAGTAGTTTAGGGACAGTCGGTCGGGGACAGCCCCAGCATTTT
CASSLGTVGRGQPQHF
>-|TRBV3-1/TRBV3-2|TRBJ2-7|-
TGTGCCAGCAGCCCCGGGGTCGGCCAATACTACGAGCAGTACTTC
CASSPGVGQYYEQYF
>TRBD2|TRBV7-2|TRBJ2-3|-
TGTGCCAGCAGCTTGACTAGCGGGGCCACAGATACGCAGTATTTT
CASSLTSGATDTQYF
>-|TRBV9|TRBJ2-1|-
TGTGCCAGCAGCCCCTTAGGTTCCAGCAATGAGCAGTTCTTC
CASSPLGSSNEQFF
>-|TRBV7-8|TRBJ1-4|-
TGTGCCAGCACACCCCAGACCCTCTCGGGTGAAAAACTGTTTTTT
CASTPQTLSGEKLFF
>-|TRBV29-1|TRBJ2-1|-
TGCAGCGCCCGTTTGGTTGCCTCCTACAATGAGCAGTTCTTC
CSARLVASYNEQFF
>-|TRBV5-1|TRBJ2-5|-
TGCGCCAGCAGCTTTGAGGCGAGGGCAATCGGGACCCAGTACTTC
CASSFEARAIGTQYF
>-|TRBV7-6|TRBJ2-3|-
TGTGCCAGCAGCCCTACAAGGGGGGATACGCAGTATTTT
CASSPTRGDTQYF
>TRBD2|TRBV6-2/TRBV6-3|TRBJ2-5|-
TGTGCCAGCAGCCCGGTTGGCGGGGGAGCTGAGACCCAGTACTTC
CASSPVGGGAETQYF
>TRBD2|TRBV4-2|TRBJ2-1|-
TGTGCCAGCAGCCAGGGGACTAGCGGGAGCTACAATGAGCAGTTCTTC
CASSQGTSGSYNEQFF
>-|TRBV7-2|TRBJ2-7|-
TGTGCCAGCAGCTTAGTTCACAGTTACGAGCAGTACTTC
CASSLVHSYEQYF
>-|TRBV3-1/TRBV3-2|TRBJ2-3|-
TGTGCCAGCAGCCCCAGAGTAAGCACAGATACGCAGTATTTT
CASSPRVSTDTQYF
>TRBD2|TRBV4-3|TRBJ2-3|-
TGCGCCAGCAGCCGCAAGGGACTAGCGGGAGAGTCTAGCACAGATACGCAGTATTTT
CASSRKGLAGESSTDTQYF
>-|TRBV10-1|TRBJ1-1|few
TGCGCCAGCAGTGAGTCGAAGGGTTTCAGCACTGAAGCTTTCTTT
CASSESKGFSTEAFF
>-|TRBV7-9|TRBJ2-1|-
TGTGCCAGCCCTGGGGAGTCCTACAATGAGCAGTTCTTC
CASPGESYNEQFF
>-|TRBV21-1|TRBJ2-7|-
TGTGCCAGCAGCAAAGAGTCGGTTGACGGACTAGCGGGAGGGCCAGACTACGAGCAGTACTTC
CASSKESVDGLAGGPDYEQYF
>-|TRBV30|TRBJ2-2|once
TGTGCCTGGAGTACAGAGGGTTCCGGGGAGCTGTTTTTT
CAWSTEGSGELFF
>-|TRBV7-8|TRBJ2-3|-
TGTGCCAGCAGCCATCTCCTGGGGGCTAGCTTCCCCAGGGCAGATACGCAGTATTTT
CASSHLLGASFPRADTQYF
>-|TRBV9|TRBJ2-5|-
TGTGCCAGCAGCGGGCCGACGCAAGAGACCCAGTACTTC
CASSGPTQETQYF
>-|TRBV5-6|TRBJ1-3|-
TGTGCCAGCACCTCCCGGGGGGCCTCTGGAAACACCATATATTTT
CASTSRGASGNTIYF
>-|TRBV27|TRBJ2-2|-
TGTGCCAGCAGTGAGCGACTGACGAACACCGGGGAGCTGTTTTTT
CASSERLTNTGELFF
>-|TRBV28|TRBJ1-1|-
TGTGCCAGCAGTTTATGGCTTCGGGGTGAAGCTTTCTTT
CASSLWLRGEAFF
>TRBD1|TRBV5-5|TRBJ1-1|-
TGTGCCAGCAGAGGATGGGACAGCCTCATGAACACTGAAGCTTTCTTT
CASRGWDSLMNTEAFF
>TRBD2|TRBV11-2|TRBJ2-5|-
TGTGCCAGCAGCTTAGGCCTAGCGGGAGTTACAGAGACCCAGTACTTC
CASSLGLAGVTETQYF
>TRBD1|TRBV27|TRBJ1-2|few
TGTGCCAGCGGAGACGGACAGGGAAAATACTATGGCTACACCTTC
CASGDGQGKYYGYTF
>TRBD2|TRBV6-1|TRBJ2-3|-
TGTGCCAGCAGTGAAGTTAGCGGGGGGGCAGATACGCAGTATTTT
CASSEVSGGADTQYF
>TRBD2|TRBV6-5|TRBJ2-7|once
TGTGCCAGCAGTTACTCACTAGCGGGGAACTACGAGCAGTACTTC
CASSYSLAGNYEQYF
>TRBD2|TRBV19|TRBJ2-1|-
TGTGCCAGTAGTATAGATCATGGGACTAGCGGGGGAGCTTACAATGAGCAGTTCTTC
CASSIDHGTSGGAYNEQFF
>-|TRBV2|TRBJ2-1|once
TGTGCCAGCTCCCCTCAACGGGGACAACGGATCTTCTTC
CASSPQRGQRIFF
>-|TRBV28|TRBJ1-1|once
TGTGCCAGCAGTTTCCCCTTCGGGGAAGCTTTCTTT
CASSFPFGEAFF
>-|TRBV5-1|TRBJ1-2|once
TGCGCCAGCAGCTCATCTCCGGAGGGCCGCACCTCTAACTATGGCTACACCTTC
CASSSSPEGRTSNYGYTF